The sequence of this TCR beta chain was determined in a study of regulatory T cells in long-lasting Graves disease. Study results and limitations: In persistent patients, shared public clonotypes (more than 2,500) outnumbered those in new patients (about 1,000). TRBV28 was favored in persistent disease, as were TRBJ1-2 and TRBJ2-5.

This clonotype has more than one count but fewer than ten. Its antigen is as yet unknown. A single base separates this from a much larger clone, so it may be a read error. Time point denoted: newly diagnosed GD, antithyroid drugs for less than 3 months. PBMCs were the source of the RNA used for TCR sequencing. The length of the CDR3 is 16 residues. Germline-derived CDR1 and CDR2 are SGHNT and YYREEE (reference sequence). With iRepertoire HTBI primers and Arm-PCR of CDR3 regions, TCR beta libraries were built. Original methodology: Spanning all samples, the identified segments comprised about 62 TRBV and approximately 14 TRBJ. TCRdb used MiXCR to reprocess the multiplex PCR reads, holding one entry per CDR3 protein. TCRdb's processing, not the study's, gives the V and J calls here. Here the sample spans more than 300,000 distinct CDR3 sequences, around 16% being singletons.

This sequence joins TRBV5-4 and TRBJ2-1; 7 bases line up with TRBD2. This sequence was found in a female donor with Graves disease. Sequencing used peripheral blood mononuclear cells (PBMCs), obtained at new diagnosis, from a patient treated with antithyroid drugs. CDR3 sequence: CVSSQLALSSYNEQFF. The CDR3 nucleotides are TGTGTCAGCAGCCAACTAGCGTTGAGCTCCTACAATGAGCAGTTCTTC.